These 8 T cell receptor beta chains were all obtained from the same sample, sequenced in a study of blood T cell repertoires in COVID-19. Profiled with immunoSEQ multiplex PCR; TCRdb holds only in-frame clones, not every one. The repertoire holds tens of thousands of clones, with about four fifths as singletons. Sequencing input: peripheral blood. These TCRs come from a human donor in a cohort sampled during active COVID-19.

The sample holds a few counts of this clone. The chain employs TRBV6-5 and TRBJ1-2, with unresolved D. Germline CDR1 reads MNHEY; CDR2 reads SVGAGI. This CDR3 comprises 13 residues. The V end was cut by 6 bases, the J end by 6 bases, with 14 bases between. CDR3 sequence: CASRFTGNNGYTF. CDR3 DNA sequence: TGTGCCAGCAGATTTACGGGGAATAATGGCTACACCTTC.

This clone was seen a handful of times. V usage is TRBV2 and J usage is TRBJ1-4; 7 positions agree with TRBD1. The V and J ends lost 6 bases and 4 bases, in that order; junction bases with no gene match: 2. The CDR3 has 13 amino acids. CDR1 is SNHLY and CDR2 is FYNNEI in the germline V gene. CDR3 in DNA: TGTGCCAGCAGCAGACAGGGTAATGAAAAACTGTTTTTT. As protein: CASSRQGNEKLFF.

This chain connects TRBV2 to TRBJ1-6, with D hard to call. The CDR3 runs 15 residues. The ends were cut back, 7 bases at V and 0 bases at J, with 10 bases in the middle. Germline V gene data show CDR1 as SNHLY and CDR2 as FYNNEI. CDR3 loop: CASINARSYNSPLHF. DNA of the CDR3: TGTGCCAGCATTAATGCGCGCTCCTATAATTCACCCCTCCACTTT.

This clone was observed a single time. The CDR3 loop is CAWSVRFTRTDTQYF. The CDR3 DNA follows: TGTGCCTGGAGTGTACGTTTTACTCGGACAGATACGCAGTATTTT. This chain uses TRBV30 with TRBJ2-3; D is undetermined. The length of the CDR3 is 15 residues. The germline V gene has CDR1 GTSNPN and CDR2 SVGIG (reference sequence). V was trimmed by 0 bases and J by 3 bases, leaving 13 bases between them.

The sample holds one count of this clone. The V call is TRBV15, the J call TRBJ1-2, with 10 nucleotides matching TRBD1. CDR3 length: 14 residues. Per germline, CDR1 LNHNV and CDR2 YYDKDF (reference sequence). Trimming took 5 bases from V and 5 from J; bases not matched to a gene: 5. The CDR3: CATSARDRGYGYTF. CDR3 in DNA: TGTGCCACCAGCGCCCGGGACAGGGGATATGGCTACACCTTC.

The CDR3: CASSYSIVAARNEQFF. The CDR3 DNA sequence: TGTGCCAGCAGTTACTCGATAGTAGCGGCTCGGAATGAGCAGTTCTTC. The V gene is TRBV6-5, the J gene TRBJ2-1; D possibly corresponds to TRBD2 (6 bases). The V end was cut by 0 bases, the J end by 7 bases, with 16 bases between. The CDR3 has 16 residues. Looked up from germline, CDR1 is MNHEY and CDR2 is SVGAGI.

The chain employs TRBV11-3 and TRBJ2-3; weak D call: TRBD2 (6 bases). With 2 bases removed from V and 15 bases from J, the gap between germline ends came to 18 bases. The CDR3 runs to 13 residues. The germline gives CDR1 SGHNT, CDR2 YENEEA. This chain's CDR3 is CASSLPGLPAVYF. CDR3 nucleotide sequence: TGTGCCAGCAGCTTACCGGGACTGCCTGCGGTATATTTT.

This chain connects TRBV27 to TRBJ1-1; D call uncertain. CDR1 MNHEY and CDR2 SMNVEV come from the germline V gene (reference sequence). This CDR3 has 13 residues. V dropped 11 bases and J dropped 5 bases, with 18 bases sitting between them. The CDR3, as DNA: TGTGCCCGCCCTCGTGGGCGGGGAACTGAAGCTTTCTTT. The encoded protein is CARPRGRGTEAFF.